The 26 T cell receptor beta chains reported below all come from one sample, sequenced in a study of identical twins (dated by TCRdb to about 2016). The library was prepared using 5' RACE. This sample was sequenced with an Illumina HiSeq 2000. Through fastp at Q25 and MiXCR, TCRdb rebuilt clones from the public reads, retaining in-frame beta chains. CDR3 protein sequences are deduplicated, and each keeps its most common genes and DNA. In this sample the table shows about 250,000 distinct CDR3 sequences, over 11% of which occur a single time. The ten largest clones take up approximately 10% of the sample. Sequencing used memory (CD45RO+) T cells sorted from blood. In light of the paper, this sample's cell subset or site label describes: CD45RO+ enriched T cells. Source of these receptors: a woman younger than 30 in good health.

This clonotype came up many times. The CDR3 spells CAISAGLLQETQYF. The CDR3 DNA reads as TGTGCCATCAGTGCGGGACTTTTACAAGAGACCCAGTACTTC. The J gene is TRBJ2-5, the V gene TRBV10-3, with D maybe TRBD2 (6 bases). CDR3 size: 14 residues. The germline V gene encodes CDR1 ENHRY and CDR2 SYGVKD. V lost 4 bases to trimming and J lost 2 bases, with 11 bases between them.

This clonotype has a count of ten or more. This chain links TRBV6-5 with TRBJ2-1; D possibly corresponds to TRBD2 (5 bases). The CDR3 spans 16 residues. V lost 0 bases to trimming and J lost 5 bases, with 14 bases between them. In germline, CDR1 is MNHEY, CDR2 SVGAGI. The CDR3 spells CASSYSPSTANNEQFF. The CDR3 nucleotides are TGTGCCAGCAGTTACTCCCCTAGCACCGCCAACAATGAGCAGTTCTTC.

This clonotype was seen a few times. The chain couples TRBV4-2 to TRBJ2-1; D may be TRBD1 or TRBD2 (5 bases each). Germline assignment: CDR1 LGHNA and CDR2 YNFKEQ. The germline V and J ends were trimmed by 0 bases and 4 bases, with 13 bases remaining between them. CDR3 length: 16 residues. DNA of the CDR3: TGTGCCAGCAGCCAAGATAGAGGGGTTTGGTACAATGAGCAGTTCTTC. This gives the protein CASSQDRGVWYNEQFF.

This clonotype has just one count. The chain is built from TRBV6-5 and TRBJ2-1; a weak D match, TRBD2 (5 bases). This CDR3 contains 15 residues. Germline V CDR1 and CDR2: MNHEY, SVGAGI. V lost 0 bases and J 5 bases, leaving 11 bases between the germline ends. The CDR3 region has the DNA TGTGCCAGCAGTTACTCCGGGAAGGGAAACAATGAGCAGTTCTTC. It codes for CASSYSGKGNNEQFF.

The chain employs TRBV18 and TRBJ2-3; D gene ambiguous. The CDR3 totals 14 residues. Trimming removed 7 bases from V and 4 bases from J, with 15 bases in between. Germline V gene data show CDR1 as KGHSH and CDR2 as LQKENI. The CDR3 coding sequence is TGTGCCAGCTGCACCCAGGACCTGGCAGATACGCAGTATTTT. Encoded protein: CASCTQDLADTQYF.

The sample holds many counts of this clonotype. The chain has TRBV11-1 and TRBJ1-2; D gene uncertain. The CDR3 sequence is 12 residues long. Trimming shortened V by 5 bases and J by 6 bases, and 10 bases separated the two germline ends. Germline V gives CDR1 SGHAT, CDR2 FQDESV (reference sequence). CDR3 DNA sequence: TGTGCCAGCAGCCCAAACATCGATGGCTACACCTTC. Translated, it gives CASSPNIDGYTF.

The chain carries TRBV5-1 and TRBJ2-3; D unresolved. This CDR3 comprises 12 residues. V dropped 4 bases and J dropped 3 bases, with 6 bases sitting between them. Per the germline V gene, CDR1 is SGHRS and CDR2 is YFSETQ. The CDR3 nucleotides are TGCGCCAGCAGCCACGAAACAGATACGCAGTATTTT. Residues: CASSHETDTQYF. Full variable domain (remainder filled in from reference TRBV5-1 and TRBJ2-3): KAGVTQTPRYLIKTRGQQVTLSCSPISGHRSVSWYQQTPGQGLQFLFEYFSETQRNKGNFPGRFSGRQFSNSRSEMNVSTLELGDSALYLCASSHETDTQYFGPGTRLTVL.

This clonotype was counted at least ten times. The chain carries TRBV7-9 and TRBJ2-2, with D possibly TRBD2 on 5 matching bases. In germline, CDR1 is SEHNR, CDR2 FQNEAQ (reference sequence). V lost 5 bases to trimming and J lost 7 bases, with 23 bases between them. There are 17 residues in the CDR3. The CDR3 DNA reads as TGTGCCAGCAGCCTTGTAGTGGGAGACCCCGCAAACGGGGAGCTGTTTTTT. Translated, it gives CASSLVVGDPANGELFF.

This clonotype was counted at least ten times. The J gene is TRBJ2-1, the V gene TRBV10-3, with 15 nucleotides matching TRBD2. CDR3 length: 13 amino acids. Looked up from germline, CDR1 is ENHRY and CDR2 is SYGVKD. Germline trimming cut 10 bases from V and 7 bases from J; bases unmatched to any gene: 2. CDR3 residues: CATGLAGGNEQFF. For the CDR3, the DNA is TGTGCCACTGGACTAGCGGGAGGGAATGAGCAGTTCTTC.

The chain combines TRBV5-1 with TRBJ2-3; D unclear. V was clipped by 0 bases and J by 4 bases, with 12 bases between them. The CDR3 contains 15 residues. From germline, CDR1 is SGHRS and CDR2 YFSETQ. CDR3 DNA: TGCGCCAGCAGCTTGGATCCAGTTCGGCCAGATACGCAGTATTTT. This translates into CASSLDPVRPDTQYF.

This clonotype turned up a few times. CDR3: CASSSRGGPNEQFF. In DNA, the CDR3 is TGTGCCAGCAGCTCAAGAGGGGGCCCTAATGAGCAGTTCTTC. The V gene is TRBV7-9, the J gene TRBJ2-1; 7 bases line up with TRBD1. This CDR3 is built from 14 residues. The ends lost 4 bases at V and 7 bases at J; junction bases unmatched: 7. The V gene's germline CDR1 is SEHNR and CDR2 FQNEAQ (reference sequence).

This clonotype was seen more than once but under ten times. The chain combines TRBV6-1 with TRBJ2-1; 11 bases are shared with TRBD2. CDR1 and CDR2 from the germline V gene are MNHNS and SASEGT. The CDR3 sequence is 17 residues long. Unmatched junction bases numbered 7, after V lost 5 bases and J lost 1 base. CDR3 nucleotide sequence: TGTGCCAGCAGTCAGGGGACTAGCGGCCTATCCTACAATGAGCAGTTCTTC. As protein: CASSQGTSGLSYNEQFF.

This clonotype was counted at least ten times. The chain links TRBV12-3 or TRBV12-4 to TRBJ1-5, with 7 bases aligning to TRBD1. This CDR3 comprises 14 residues. The V segment lost 3 bases and the J segment 6 bases; nucleotides outside the gene matches: 5. The CDR3 bases are TGTGCCAGCAGTTTTGACAGGGCCGGTCAGCCCCAGCATTTT. It specifies CASSFDRAGQPQHF.

V usage is TRBV20-1 and J usage is TRBJ2-2, with 12 bases fitting TRBD2. Looked up from germline, CDR1 is DFQATT and CDR2 is SNEGSKA (reference sequence). The CDR3 sequence is 16 residues long. V shed 0 bases, J shed 5 bases, and the junction held 4 bases outside the gene matches. CDR3 loop: CSARDPTSGGTGELFF. Written as DNA, the CDR3 is TGCAGTGCTAGAGACCCGACTAGCGGGGGAACCGGGGAGCTGTTTTTT.

J is TRBJ1-2 and V is TRBV5-1; unclear D gene. This CDR3 contains 14 residues. The germline V gene has CDR1 SGHRS and CDR2 YFSETQ. The V end was cut by 0 bases, the J end by 4 bases, with 10 bases between. The chain's CDR3 is CASSLEQNSYGYTF. DNA of the CDR3: TGCGCCAGCAGCTTGGAACAGAACTCCTATGGCTACACCTTC.

The gene calls are TRBV12-3 or TRBV12-4 and TRBJ2-2; D remains unclear. The V end was cut by 1 base, the J end by 6 bases, with 6 bases between. The CDR3 consists of 13 residues. CDR3 protein: CASSLVRAGELFF. CDR3 DNA: TGTGCCAGCAGTTTAGTCCGCGCCGGGGAGCTGTTTTTT.

V and J are TRBV20-1 and TRBJ2-5; D gene ambiguous. Trimming pared 3 bases from V and 0 bases from J, leaving 14 bases between. The germline gives CDR1 DFQATT, CDR2 SNEGSKA (reference sequence). CDR3 length: 15 amino acids. This chain's CDR3 is CSARDLEWYQETQYF. The CDR3 nucleotides are TGCAGTGCTAGGGATTTAGAGTGGTACCAAGAGACCCAGTACTTC.

There are many counts of this clonotype. The rearrangement joins TRBV5-1 to TRBJ2-1; no clear D. The length of the CDR3 is 16 residues. Germline values: CDR1 SGHRS, CDR2 YFSETQ. Trimming left V 0 bases short and J 0 bases short, with 10 bases between. DNA for the CDR3: TGCGCCAGCAGCTTGGTAGGGAAGGGCTCCTACAATGAGCAGTTCTTC. This codes for CASSLVGKGSYNEQFF.

This clonotype was counted many times. The CDR3 loop is CASTRLAGETSGKNIQYF. For the CDR3, the DNA is TGTGCCAGCACCCGACTAGCGGGGGAGACAAGCGGCAAAAACATTCAGTACTTC. The chain carries TRBV2 and TRBJ2-4; 12 bases match TRBD2. The J segment lost 3 bases and the V segment lost 7 bases, leaving 13 bases of the junction unmatched. Germline V lookup: CDR1 SNHLY, CDR2 FYNNEI. This CDR3 region has 18 residues.

At least ten counts were recorded for this clonotype. The chain employs TRBV29-1 and TRBJ2-1, with D perhaps TRBD2 (5 bases). This CDR3 is 14 amino acids long. Germline loops: CDR1 SQVTM, CDR2 ANQGSEA. V lost 3 bases and J lost 9, with 18 bases in between. CDR3 region: CSVDGPSGSSEQFF. The CDR3, as DNA: TGCAGCGTTGATGGACCGTCGGGATCTAGTGAGCAGTTCTTC.

This clonotype occurred many times. The rearrangement joins TRBV7-2 to TRBJ2-3, with TRBD2 identical over 7 bases. The CDR3 has 14 residues. With V trimmed by 2 bases and J by 1 base, 0 bases remained unmatched. CDR1 and CDR2 (germline): SGHTA, FQGNSA. For the CDR3, the DNA is TGTGCCAGCAGCTTACTAGCGGGCACAGATACGCAGTATTTT. Its translation is CASSLLAGTDTQYF.

This clonotype was observed a handful of times. The chain uses TRBV18 and TRBJ2-2; tentative D call: TRBD2 (5 bases). The CDR3 totals 16 residues. The V end was cut by 4 bases, the J end by 0 bases, with 12 bases between. Germline V gene lookup returns CDR1 KGHSH and CDR2 LQKENI. The CDR3 coding sequence is TGTGCCAGCTCACGAGGGCCGTTGACGAACACCGGGGAGCTGTTTTTT. Amino acids: CASSRGPLTNTGELFF.

This clonotype was detected ten times or more. This chain uses TRBV5-1 with TRBJ2-5; 12 nucleotides align to TRBD2. The germline CDR1 and CDR2 sequences are SGHRS and YFSETQ. V gave up 5 bases and J gave up 2 bases; unmatched junction bases: 7. This CDR3 has 16 amino acids. The CDR3 sequence: CASRDRLAGDQETQYF. CDR3 bases: TGCGCCAGCAGGGACCGACTAGCGGGGGATCAAGAGACCCAGTACTTC. Variable domain in full (rest from reference TRBV5-1 and TRBJ2-5): KAGVTQTPRYLIKTRGQQVTLSCSPISGHRSVSWYQQTPGQGLQFLFEYFSETQRNKGNFPGRFSGRQFSNSRSEMNVSTLELGDSALYLCASRDRLAGDQETQYFGPGTRLLVL.

The J gene is TRBJ2-7, the V gene TRBV11-2; D is possibly TRBD2 (5 bases). CDR1 is SGHAT and CDR2 is FQNNGV in the germline V gene. V lost 3 bases and J lost 0, with 12 bases in between. This CDR3 has 15 residues. The CDR3 reads CASSFTGSLSYEQYF. The CDR3 bases are TGTGCCAGCAGCTTTACGGGGTCTCTCTCCTACGAGCAGTACTTC.

This clonotype has more than one count but fewer than ten. The rearrangement joins TRBV29-1 to TRBJ1-4; 8 bases map to TRBD1. The CDR3 has 15 amino acids. V gave up 8 bases and J gave up 3 bases; unmatched junction bases: 11. The germline gives CDR1 SQVTM, CDR2 ANQGSEA. In nucleotides, the CDR3 is TGCAGCTCCCCGGACAGGGCTGTGGCTAATGAAAAACTGTTTTTT. Translated: CSSPDRAVANEKLFF.

The rearrangement uses TRBV5-6 and TRBJ1-5; D is perhaps TRBD1 (6 bases). The germline gives CDR1 SGHDT, CDR2 YYEEEE. V gave up 4 bases and J gave up 7 bases, with 18 bases separating them. The CDR3 contains 15 residues. CDR3 DNA sequence: TGTGCCAGCAGCGCACGCACTGGGGGACAACAGCCCCAGCATTTT. It is translated as CASSARTGGQQPQHF.